This T cell receptor (beta chain) is drawn from a study of early T cells in non-severe SARS-CoV-2 infection. Overall study context: Sequenced bulk RNA came from whole blood that was unsorted, and chains were unpaired.

J lost 14 bases, V lost 5 bases, and 9 bases had no gene match. Looked up from germline, CDR1 is SGHAT and CDR2 is FQNNGV. The length of the CDR3 is 14 residues. Individual cDNA molecules each received unique molecular identifiers attached to them. TCRdb re-called the 5' RACE reads with MiXCR, one entry per CDR3 protein. This sample has tens of thousands of distinct CDR3 sequences; about 10% occur once, and the top ten carry roughly 4.5%. Sequenced material: whole blood. This rearrangement joins TRBV11-2 to TRBJ2-3; 14 nucleotides align to TRBD2. This receptor was identified in an adult who was a healthcare worker with PCR-confirmed SARS-CoV-2 infection or an uninfected control (not recorded which). This CDR3 reads CASSIRTSGGSSYF. CDR3 bases: TGTGCCAGCAGCATTCGGACTAGCGGGGGGTCGTCGTATTTT.